These 24 T cell receptor beta chains were all obtained from the same sample, sequenced in a study of cytomegalovirus exposure and HLA in healthy donors. Primers included in the PCR were 60 Vbeta and 13 Jbeta primers. Data came from immunoSEQ multiplex PCR; TCRdb stores just in-frame clones and leaves some out. The repertoire holds 100,000 to 150,000 clones, with 70% to 85% as singletons. Sample: PBMCs. The receptor set was obtained from a boy under 18 in good health and CMV-seronegative.

The J gene is TRBJ2-7, the V gene TRBV5-1, with D possibly TRBD1 on 5 matching bases. V was pared by 2 bases and J by 3 bases, with 6 bases between. The CDR3 has 12 residues. Germline CDR1 is SGHRS and CDR2 is YFSETQ. CDR3: CASSLTGYEQYF. CDR3 bases: TGCGCCAGCAGCTTAACAGGCTACGAGCAGTACTTC. Supplemented by reference TRBV5-1 and TRBJ2-7, the full variable domain reads KAGVTQTPRYLIKTRGQQVTLSCSPISGHRSVSWYQQTPGQGLQFLFEYFSETQRNKGNFPGRFSGRQFSNSRSEMNVSTLELGDSALYLCASSLTGYEQYFGPGTRLTVT.

The chain links TRBV5-1 to TRBJ1-2, with D maybe TRBD1 (6 bases). V was shortened by 0 bases and J by 8 bases, with 17 bases between the two germline ends. The CDR3 runs 15 residues. Per germline, CDR1 SGHRS and CDR2 YFSETQ. CDR3 amino acids: CASSLEGESYIGYTF. CDR3 bases: TGCGCCAGCAGCTTGGAGGGGGAGTCTTATATAGGCTACACCTTC.

This clone came up once. V is TRBV5-1 and J is TRBJ1-1; the match to TRBD1 covers 8 bases. The V and J ends lost 8 bases and 0 bases, in that order; junction bases with no gene match: 9. This CDR3 has 15 residues. Germline values: CDR1 SGHRS, CDR2 YFSETQ. The CDR3 DNA follows: TGCGCCAGTATAGGACGGACAGGGTTGAACACTGAAGCTTTCTTT. This codes for CASIGRTGLNTEAFF.

J is TRBJ2-1 and V is TRBV28; D is perhaps TRBD1 (6 bases). V shed 1 base and J shed 11 bases, with 9 bases lying between them. Germline-derived CDR1 and CDR2 are MDHEN and SYDVKM. This CDR3 is 12 amino acids long. CDR3 in amino acids: CASSLFGTQQFF. The CDR3 bases are TGTGCCAGCAGTTTATTCGGGACACAGCAGTTCTTC. Complete variable domain (other parts from reference TRBV28 and TRBJ2-1): DVKVTQSSRYLVKRTGEKVFLECVQDMDHENMFWYRQDPGLGLRLIYFSYDVKMKEKGDIPEGYSVSREKKERFSLILESASTNQTSMYLCASSLFGTQQFFGPGTRLTVL.

V and J are TRBV15 and TRBJ2-1; unclear D gene. This CDR3 has 18 amino acids. The germline V gene encodes CDR1 LNHNV and CDR2 YYDKDF (reference sequence). Trimming removed 0 bases from V and 0 bases from J, with 15 bases in between. The CDR3 loop is CATSREAPTPSSYNEQFF. DNA of the CDR3: TGTGCCACCAGCAGAGAGGCTCCGACTCCCAGCTCCTACAATGAGCAGTTCTTC.

The chain joins TRBV6-1 to TRBJ1-1; a weak D match, TRBD1 (6 bases). Germline CDR1 is MNHNS and CDR2 is SASEGT. The V end was cut by 5 bases, the J end by 3 bases, with 16 bases between. The CDR3 extends over 15 amino acids. The CDR3 reads CASSIEGEIDTEAFF. The DNA of the CDR3 is TGTGCCAGCAGTATAGAGGGGGAGATTGACACTGAAGCTTTCTTT.

V usage is TRBV10-3 and J usage is TRBJ2-7, with D possibly TRBD2 on 6 matching bases. Trimming shortened V by 4 bases and J by 3 bases, and 13 bases separated the two germline ends. Germline values: CDR1 ENHRY, CDR2 SYGVKD. The CDR3 runs 14 residues. CDR3 DNA: TGTGCCATCAGTGTAGCGGAAAAGTACTACGAGCAGTACTTC. This encodes CAISVAEKYYEQYF.

The chain employs TRBV2 and TRBJ1-1; D may be TRBD1 (5 bases). V was pared by 6 bases and J by 0 bases, with 14 bases between. The CDR3 contains 15 residues. The V gene's germline CDR1 is SNHLY and CDR2 FYNNEI. CDR3 in DNA: TGTGCCAGCAGGCGGGACCGAGGAATGAACACTGAAGCTTTCTTT. It encodes CASRRDRGMNTEAFF.

This clone was observed once. This chain links TRBV7-3 with TRBJ1-2, with D uncertain. Germline V CDR1 and CDR2: SGHTA, FQGTGA. CDR3 size: 16 residues. V lost 5 bases and J lost 4, with 20 bases in between. The CDR3 protein is CASSPRWMGQSYGYTF. CDR3 sequence (DNA): TGTGCCAGCAGCCCGCGTTGGATGGGCCAGAGCTATGGCTACACCTTC.

DNA of the CDR3: TGTGCCAGCAGTTACTCCAGGGCTGGAAACACCATATATTTT. Translated, it gives CASSYSRAGNTIYF. V gene TRBV6-5 combines with J gene TRBJ1-3, with a possible D match to TRBD1 (5 bases). Trimming took off 0 bases at V and 2 bases at J, with 5 bases between the two ends. There are 14 residues in the CDR3. Germline loops: CDR1 MNHEY, CDR2 SVGAGI.

The chain uses TRBV4-1 and TRBJ1-5, with 9 nucleotides matching TRBD1. Germline V lookup: CDR1 MGHRA, CDR2 YSYEKL. This CDR3 is built from 20 residues. Trimming removed 0 bases from V and 0 bases from J; junction bases left unmatched: 12. The CDR3, as DNA: TGCGCCAGCAGCCAAGAGGGGGGGGGACAGGGAGCAAATAGCAATCAGCCCCAGCATTTT. Its protein product is CASSQEGGGQGANSNQPQHF.

The chain joins TRBV5-4 to TRBJ1-4; possibly TRBD1 for D (6 bases). Trimming shortened V by 1 base and J by 0 bases, and 19 bases separated the two germline ends. Germline V gene data show CDR1 as SGHNT and CDR2 as YYREEE (reference sequence). This CDR3 has 19 residues. CDR3 coding DNA: TGTGCCAGCAGCTTGTGGGGCCAGGGGAACCCCACAACTAATGAAAAACTGTTTTTT. It translates to CASSLWGQGNPTTNEKLFF.

This sequence joins TRBV6-6 and TRBJ2-1; 13 bases match TRBD2. This CDR3 region has 13 residues. The trim removed 11 bases at V and 10 bases at J, leaving 8 bases unmatched. Germline V lookup: CDR1 MNHNY, CDR2 SVGAGI (reference sequence). CDR3 DNA sequence: TGTGCCCCCGGACTAGCGGGAGAAAAGGAGCAGTTCTTC. It specifies CAPGLAGEKEQFF.

This clone is a singleton in its sample. The sample carries other DNA sequences with the same CDR3. The V gene is TRBV5-1, the J gene TRBJ2-5; D is unresolved. The germline V gene encodes CDR1 SGHRS and CDR2 YFSETQ. Trimming took 3 bases from V and 3 from J, leaving 3 bases between them. The CDR3 has 11 amino acids. The CDR3 coding sequence is TGCGCCAGCAGCTACAAAGAGACCCAGTACTTC. Its protein is CASSYKETQYF.

This rearrangement joins TRBV4-1 to TRBJ1-3; the match to TRBD1 covers 8 bases. This CDR3 has 16 residues. J was trimmed by 2 bases and V by 7 bases; bases with no gene match: 10. Germline CDR1 reads MGHRA; CDR2 reads YSYEKL. In nucleotides, the CDR3 is TGCGCCAGCACCCGGACCCAGGGGGCCACTGGAAACACCATATATTTT. It specifies CASTRTQGATGNTIYF.

The chain joins TRBV7-9 to TRBJ1-2; the D gene is possibly TRBD1 (5 bases). The germline V gene encodes CDR1 SEHNR and CDR2 FQNEAQ (reference sequence). The V and J ends lost 1 base and 2 bases respectively, with 11 bases between them. CDR3 length: 15 amino acids. CDR3 nucleotide sequence: TGTGCCAGCAGCTTAGAGGGGCAGAACAACTATGGCTACACCTTC. Protein sequence: CASSLEGQNNYGYTF.

The V and J genes are TRBV5-1 and TRBJ2-7, with TRBD2 matching over 9 bases. The CDR3 is 14 amino acids. The germline CDR1 and CDR2 sequences are SGHRS and YFSETQ. Losses at the gene ends were 6 bases for V and 7 bases for J; bases not matched to a gene: 11. The CDR3 nucleotides are TGCGCCAGCACCCCAGTAGCGGGGGCAGGGGAGCAGTACTTC. Residues: CASTPVAGAGEQYF.

The genes are TRBV6-1 and TRBJ1-1; TRBD1 aligns across 7 bases. Germline V gene lookup returns CDR1 MNHNS and CDR2 SASEGT. The CDR3 consists of 14 residues. The J segment lost 6 bases and the V segment lost 5 bases, leaving 9 bases of the junction unmatched. The CDR3 sequence is CASSFDREAAEAFF. In nucleotides, the CDR3 is TGTGCCAGCAGTTTCGACAGGGAAGCGGCTGAAGCTTTCTTT.

The rearrangement joins TRBV7-9 to TRBJ1-1; 7 positions match TRBD1. V dropped 6 bases and J dropped 6; count of bases not matched to a gene: 4. Germline-derived CDR1 and CDR2 are SEHNR and FQNEAQ (reference sequence). The CDR3 contains 12 residues. DNA for the CDR3: TGTGCCAGCAGTTACACAGGGGCTGAAGCTTTCTTT. Translation gives CASSYTGAEAFF.

This sequence joins TRBV5-4 and TRBJ1-2; a possible D gene is TRBD1 (5 bases). This CDR3 comprises 13 residues. The V gene's germline CDR1 is SGHNT and CDR2 YYREEE (reference sequence). V was pared by 0 bases and J by 8 bases, with 11 bases between. CDR3 DNA sequence: TGTGCCAGCAGCTTGGACAGCAGGGAAGGCTACACCTTC. This translates into CASSLDSREGYTF.

The CDR3 reads CASSPGTGGSYEQYF. CDR3 DNA sequence: TGCGCCAGCAGCCCGGGGACAGGGGGCTCCTACGAGCAGTACTTC. This chain uses TRBV5-1 with TRBJ2-7; 11 bases line up with TRBD1. Germline V gene lookup returns CDR1 SGHRS and CDR2 YFSETQ. After removal of 4 bases from V and 0 bases from J, the junction contained 3 bases not matched to a gene. The CDR3 length is 15 residues.

This clone was observed a handful of times. The chain recombines TRBV29-1 with TRBJ2-2; tentatively, D is TRBD2 (5 bases). The V end was cut by 0 bases, the J end by 5 bases, with 13 bases between. The CDR3 is made up of 15 amino acids. Germline loops: CDR1 SQVTM, CDR2 ANQGSEA. CDR3 protein: CSVEDWVGETGELFF. In DNA form, the CDR3 reads TGCAGCGTTGAAGACTGGGTGGGAGAGACCGGGGAGCTGTTTTTT.

This clone was seen a few times. CDR3 amino acids: CSVAWDSGNTIYF. Written as DNA, the CDR3 is TGCAGCGTTGCGTGGGACAGCGGAAACACCATATATTTT. This chain connects TRBV29-1 to TRBJ1-3; 7 nucleotides match TRBD1. This CDR3 contains 13 residues. After removal of 4 bases from V and 4 bases from J, the junction contained 4 bases not matched to a gene. Germline values: CDR1 SQVTM, CDR2 ANQGSEA.

The chain couples TRBV7-9 to TRBJ2-7; no clear D. Trimming shortened V by 5 bases and J by 0 bases, and 8 bases separated the two germline ends. The CDR3 has 13 amino acids. The V gene's germline CDR1 is SEHNR and CDR2 FQNEAQ (reference sequence). In nucleotides, the CDR3 is TGTGCCAGCAGCCCGAGAGCCTCCTACGAGCAGTACTTC. It is translated as CASSPRASYEQYF.